The 27 T cell receptor beta chains below come from one sample, sequenced in a study of shared clonotypes between healthy human individuals. Naive CD8 cells were CD45RO-negative, positively selected for CCR7, excluding terminally differentiated effector memory CD45RA+ cells. Profiled with immunoSEQ multiplex PCR; TCRdb holds only in-frame clones, not every one. The data contain hundreds of thousands of clones, 95% to 98% of them singletons. The sample was naive CD8+ T cells sorted from blood. Every receptor here comes from a man aged 25-45 years in good health.

This chain joins TRBV7-9 and TRBJ1-1, with D hard to call. This CDR3 comprises 13 residues. V was shortened by 1 base and J by 3 bases, with 6 bases between the two germline ends. Germline CDR1 is SEHNR and CDR2 is FQNEAQ (reference sequence). CDR3 loop: CASSLGVDTEAFF. The CDR3 nucleotides read TGTGCCAGCAGCTTAGGTGTTGACACTGAAGCTTTCTTT.

This clone appeared a few times. V gene TRBV5-6 combines with J gene TRBJ2-5, with D possibly matching TRBD1 (5 bases). Germline CDR1 reads SGHDT; CDR2 reads YYEEEE. V lost 4 bases to trimming and J lost 0 bases, with 13 bases between them. This CDR3 spans 15 amino acids. CDR3 sequence: CASSPWGTYQETQYF. Here the CDR3 DNA reads TGTGCCAGCAGCCCTTGGGGCACGTACCAAGAGACCCAGTACTTC.

This chain's CDR3 is CASSHRASPYEQYF. The CDR3 region has the DNA TGCGCCAGCAGCCACAGGGCCAGCCCCTACGAGCAGTACTTC. This chain links TRBV4-1 with TRBJ2-7, with D possibly matching TRBD1 (5 bases). This CDR3 is 14 amino acids long. V shed 3 bases and J shed 2 bases, with 11 bases lying between them. Germline V gene data show CDR1 as MGHRA and CDR2 as YSYEKL.

The chain recombines TRBV9 with TRBJ2-3; the match to TRBD2 covers 10 bases. Germline CDR1 reads SGDLS; CDR2 reads YYNGEE. The CDR3 is 16 amino acids. V was pared by 1 base and J by 4 bases, with 6 bases of the junction left unmatched. CDR3 sequence: CASSVLAGEAADTQYF. In DNA form, the CDR3 reads TGTGCCAGCAGCGTACTAGCGGGAGAAGCGGCAGATACGCAGTATTTT.

This sequence joins TRBV5-1 and TRBJ2-3, with D possibly being TRBD2 (6 bases). Trimming cost V 4 bases and J 2 bases, with 8 bases left between them. Germline V CDR1 and CDR2: SGHRS, YFSETQ. CDR3 length: 13 residues. CDR3 sequence: CASSPDYTDTQYF. In DNA form, the CDR3 reads TGCGCCAGCAGCCCGGACTACACAGATACGCAGTATTTT. Drawing the rest from reference TRBV5-1 and TRBJ2-3, the complete variable domain is KAGVTQTPRYLIKTRGQQVTLSCSPISGHRSVSWYQQTPGQGLQFLFEYFSETQRNKGNFPGRFSGRQFSNSRSEMNVSTLELGDSALYLCASSPDYTDTQYFGPGTRLTVL.

The genes are TRBV28 and TRBJ2-7, with a tentative D call TRBD1 (6 bases). The CDR3 consists of 14 residues. V was shortened by 3 bases and J by 0 bases, with 9 bases between the two germline ends. CDR1 is MDHEN and CDR2 is SYDVKM in the germline V gene. CDR3 bases: TGTGCCAGCAGTTTCCTGACAGGCTCCTACGAGCAGTACTTC. Translating it yields CASSFLTGSYEQYF. Based on the CDR3 plus reference TRBV28 and TRBJ2-7, the full variable domain is DVKVTQSSRYLVKRTGEKVFLECVQDMDHENMFWYRQDPGLGLRLIYFSYDVKMKEKGDIPEGYSVSREKKERFSLILESASTNQTSMYLCASSFLTGSYEQYFGPGTRLTVT.

The rearrangement joins TRBV7-9 to TRBJ2-7; tentatively, D is TRBD2 (6 bases). The germline V and J ends were trimmed by 6 bases and 0 bases, with 18 bases remaining between them. Germline CDR1 SEHNR, CDR2 FQNEAQ (reference sequence). This CDR3 is 16 amino acids long. CDR3 in DNA: TGTGCCAGCAGTTCCCGGGACTCGGCCCGCTCCTACGAGCAGTACTTC. Translated: CASSSRDSARSYEQYF.

The J gene is TRBJ1-4, the V gene TRBV2, with D hard to call. With 8 bases removed from V and 9 bases from J, the gap between germline ends came to 16 bases. CDR1 and CDR2 (germline): SNHLY, FYNNEI. The CDR3 has 13 residues. The CDR3 nucleotides read TGTGCCAGCGAGGGCGGACGGCAGAAAAAACTGTTTTTT. Translating it yields CASEGGRQKKLFF.

The table lists this clone with a count of one. The V and J genes are TRBV7-9 and TRBJ2-2; TRBD2 might be the D (6 bases). V dropped 0 bases and J dropped 7 bases, with 12 bases sitting between them. Germline V CDR1 and CDR2: SEHNR, FQNEAQ (reference sequence). This CDR3 has 15 amino acids. The CDR3 coding sequence is TGTGCCAGCAGCTTAGCGGGAGGAAAAGGCGGGGAGCTGTTTTTT. Translated, it gives CASSLAGGKGGELFF.

This chain uses TRBV9 with TRBJ1-1; D remains ambiguous. The germline V gene has CDR1 SGDLS and CDR2 YYNGEE. The CDR3 extends over 15 amino acids. Trimming removed 3 bases from V and 4 bases from J, with 16 bases in between. CDR3 sequence reads: CASSARPGMATEAFF. DNA of the CDR3: TGTGCCAGCAGCGCGAGGCCAGGTATGGCCACTGAAGCTTTCTTT.

The rearrangement uses TRBV5-1 and TRBJ2-7; 7 bases line up with TRBD1. V lost 4 bases to trimming and J lost 1 base; unmatched junction nucleotides: 5. CDR3 size: 14 residues. Germline CDR1 is SGHRS and CDR2 is YFSETQ. The CDR3 here is CASSVGTASYEQYF. The DNA of the CDR3 is TGCGCCAGCAGCGTCGGGACAGCATCCTACGAGCAGTACTTC.

CDR3 in DNA: TGTGCCAGCAGCGGAAAACGGGGACTCGAGCAGTACTTC. This gives the protein CASSGKRGLEQYF. The chain uses TRBV7-9 and TRBJ2-7; maybe TRBD2 (6 bases). Germline lookup yields CDR1 SEHNR and CDR2 FQNEAQ (reference sequence). The CDR3 loop spans 13 amino acids. Trimming took 5 bases from V and 6 from J, leaving 14 bases between them.

As for this clone: At the DNA level, this CDR3 is encoded by other sequences in the same sample as well. The chain links TRBV19 to TRBJ2-7; 8 nucleotides line up with TRBD2. The CDR3 totals 14 residues. Germline CDR1 reads LNHDA; CDR2 reads SQIVND (reference sequence). V shed 1 base and J 2 bases; nucleotides not matched to a gene: 1. CDR3 nucleotides: TGTGCCAGTAGTATAGCGGGAGGGCCCTACGAGCAGTACTTC. As protein: CASSIAGGPYEQYF.

V is TRBV7-9 and J is TRBJ2-7; 9 bases are shared with TRBD1. Germline V gives CDR1 SEHNR, CDR2 FQNEAQ (reference sequence). The trim removed 5 bases at V and 6 bases at J, leaving 2 bases unmatched. This CDR3 is 12 amino acids long. CDR3 loop: CASSPDRGEQYF. The CDR3 DNA sequence: TGTGCCAGCAGCCCGGACAGGGGCGAGCAGTACTTC. The variable domain in full, completed from reference TRBV7-9 and TRBJ2-7, reads DTGVSQNPRHKITKRGQNVTFRCDPISEHNRLYWYRQTLGQGPEFLTYFQNEAQLEKSRLLSDRFSAERPKGSFSTLEIQRTEQGDSAMYLCASSPDRGEQYFGPGTRLTVT.

This chain uses TRBV5-6 with TRBJ2-7; unclear D gene. This CDR3 has 14 residues. Germline V gene lookup returns CDR1 SGHDT and CDR2 YYEEEE. V lost 2 bases and J lost 2, with 11 bases in between. The CDR3: CASSFSGNTYEQYF. The CDR3 nucleotides read TGTGCCAGCAGCTTTTCTGGTAATACCTACGAGCAGTACTTC. The complete variable domain, with remaining parts taken from reference TRBV5-6 and TRBJ2-7, reads DAGVTQSPTHLIKTRGQQVTLRCSPKSGHDTVSWYQQALGQGPQFIFQYYEEEERQRGNFPDRFSGHQFPNYSSELNVNALLLGDSALYLCASSFSGNTYEQYFGPGTRLTVT.

This rearrangement joins TRBV11-2 to TRBJ2-7; D possibly uses TRBD1 or TRBD2 (7 bases each). The germline V gene has CDR1 SGHAT and CDR2 FQNNGV. With 5 bases removed from V and 5 bases from J, the gap between germline ends came to 19 bases. There are 15 residues in the CDR3. DNA of the CDR3: TGTGCCAGCAGCCCGCTGCAGGGGGGGATCCACGAGCAGTACTTC. Protein sequence: CASSPLQGGIHEQYF.

The chain combines TRBV27 with TRBJ2-7; maybe TRBD2 (6 bases). The germline V gene encodes CDR1 MNHEY and CDR2 SMNVEV (reference sequence). CDR3 length: 14 amino acids. V was clipped by 5 bases and J by 6 bases, with 17 bases between them. The CDR3 DNA is TGTGCCAGCAGTGTCGTCCGGGAGAGTAGCGAGCAGTACTTC. It codes for CASSVVRESSEQYF.

This clone has just a few counts. The rearrangement joins TRBV12-5 to TRBJ2-2; the D is unclear. Trimming left V 2 bases short and J 5 bases short, with 0 bases between. The CDR3 is made up of 11 amino acids. Germline V CDR1 and CDR2: LGHNT, FRNRAP. CDR3 in DNA: TGTGCTAGTGGTTTGACCGGGGAGCTGTTTTTT. It translates to CASGLTGELFF.

The V gene is TRBV7-2, the J gene TRBJ1-5; 7 bases map to TRBD1. The CDR3 sequence is 14 residues long. CDR1 and CDR2 (germline): SGHTA, FQGNSA. The ends lost 3 bases at V and 5 bases at J; junction bases unmatched: 4. In DNA form, the CDR3 reads TGTGCCAGCAGCTTGACAGGGTTTGATCAGCCCCAGCATTTT. Its translation is CASSLTGFDQPQHF.

This clone was counted a single time. The V and J genes are TRBV5-4 and TRBJ2-5; D unclear. V lost 2 bases to trimming and J lost 1 base, with 12 bases between them. Germline-derived CDR1 and CDR2 are SGHNT and YYREEE (reference sequence). This CDR3 contains 15 residues. The CDR3 sequence: CASSLRGVGQETQYF. The CDR3 DNA is TGTGCCAGCAGCTTACGAGGAGTAGGCCAAGAGACCCAGTACTTC.

The chain employs TRBV27 and TRBJ2-7; maybe TRBD1 (6 bases). Trimming shortened V by 2 bases and J by 9 bases, and 14 bases separated the two germline ends. This CDR3 has 13 amino acids. Germline V gene sequence: CDR1 MNHEY, CDR2 SMNVEV (reference sequence). Here the CDR3 reads CASSLGFRGGQYF. CDR3 nucleotides: TGTGCCAGCAGTTTAGGTTTTCGAGGGGGGCAGTACTTC.

This chain joins TRBV27 and TRBJ2-7, with 8 bases fitting TRBD1. Germline V gene data show CDR1 as MNHEY and CDR2 as SMNVEV (reference sequence). The CDR3 contains 14 residues. Unmatched junction bases numbered 8, after V lost 5 bases and J lost 5 bases. In nucleotides, the CDR3 is TGTGCCAGCAGTCCGCGGACAGGGATACACGAGCAGTACTTC. This translates into CASSPRTGIHEQYF.

V is TRBV4-1 and J is TRBJ1-2; D is undetermined. Looked up from germline, CDR1 is MGHRA and CDR2 is YSYEKL. The V end was cut by 4 bases, the J end by 4 bases, with 25 bases between. The CDR3 covers 18 residues. CDR3 protein: CASSPLPKGMGIGYGYTF. The CDR3 DNA follows: TGCGCCAGCAGCCCCCTGCCCAAAGGCATGGGGATCGGCTATGGCTACACCTTC.

V usage is TRBV27 and J usage is TRBJ2-2; 8 bases are a match to TRBD2. Per germline, CDR1 MNHEY and CDR2 SMNVEV (reference sequence). With V trimmed by 8 bases and J by 0 bases, 14 bases remained unmatched. The CDR3 covers 18 residues. The CDR3 region is CASGYLILAGSNTGELFF. DNA of the CDR3: TGTGCCAGCGGTTACCTCATTCTAGCGGGCTCGAACACCGGGGAGCTGTTTTTT.

V and J are TRBV6-5 and TRBJ2-3; D gene ambiguous. The CDR3 consists of 15 residues. V was pared by 6 bases and J by 2 bases, with 15 bases between. Germline values: CDR1 MNHEY, CDR2 SVGAGI. This CDR3 is CASSPGTPYTDTQYF. The CDR3 DNA reads as TGTGCCAGCAGCCCCGGCACCCCATACACAGATACGCAGTATTTT.

This chain uses TRBV28 with TRBJ1-1, with TRBD1 identical over 10 bases. Germline CDR1 and CDR2: MDHEN and SYDVKM. The CDR3 extends over 18 amino acids. Germline trimming cut 4 bases from V and 5 bases from J; bases unmatched to any gene: 16. Written as DNA, the CDR3 is TGTGCCAGCAGTTCAAACCGGGACAGGGGACAGAGGAGGACTGAAGCTTTCTTT. Translating gives CASSSNRDRGQRRTEAFF.

The chain joins TRBV5-1 to TRBJ2-2; D is tentatively TRBD1 or TRBD2 (5 bases each). This CDR3 comprises 15 residues. The ends were cut back, 3 bases at V and 5 bases at J, with 14 bases in the middle. CDR1 is SGHRS and CDR2 is YFSETQ in the germline V gene. CDR3 DNA sequence: TGCGCCAGCAGCTGGCCGGGACGGAATACCGGGGAGCTGTTTTTT. Translating it yields CASSWPGRNTGELFF.